Listed below are T cell receptor beta chains from one sample, sequenced in a study of OX40 agonist ivuxolimab in advanced cancers. TCRdb's table, derived via immunoSEQ multiplex PCR, lists solely in-frame clones and lacks some. The data show tens of thousands of clones, approximately 84% seen once. The sequenced sample was CD4+ or CD8+ T cells sorted from blood, obtained in a trial of the OX40 agonist ivuxolimab. These receptors all stem from an adult with an advanced solid tumor such as melanoma, head and neck, liver or kidney cancer. The CDR3 runs from the conserved cysteine through the conserved F or W. Each record gives: clone size, V gene, D gene, J gene, CDR3 DNA, CDR3 protein. The D gene is left open where the match is weak. Not every row has a clone size; where given, it reads once, few, many or a size class.

>.|TRBV27|TRBD1|TRBJ1-2
TGTGCCAGCTGGGGCCAGGGGGCGTCGGATGGCTACACCTTC
CASWGQGASDGYTF
>.|TRBV29-1|.|TRBJ1-2
TGCAGCGGCGCACTGGGACGGCGAGGTGAGGGCTACACCTTC
CSGALGRRGEGYTF
>.|TRBV2|.|TRBJ2-3
TGTGCCAGCACCGTTCAAGATACGCAGTATTTT
CASTVQDTQYF
>.|TRBV30|.|TRBJ2-7
TGTGCCTTTGACAAGGCCTACGAGCAGTACTTC
CAFDKAYEQYF
>few|TRBV7-9|.|TRBJ1-2
TGTGCCAGCAGCCTAGGAGGAGACCTTCAGGGCTACACCTTC
CASSLGGDLQGYTF
>.|TRBV19|TRBD2|TRBJ2-3
TGTGCCAGTAGTCCACTCCTCCTAGCGGGAGTGCCAGATACGCAGTATTTT
CASSPLLLAGVPDTQYF
>few|TRBV30|TRBD1|TRBJ2-7
TGTGCCTGGAGCACGTACAGGGGATCCTACGAGCAGTACTTC
CAWSTYRGSYEQYF
>.|TRBV9|.|TRBJ1-5
TGTGCCAGCAGCGTAGGGGAAGGTTTCGTATTTGAGCCCCAGCATTTT
CASSVGEGFVFEPQHF
>.|TRBV27|TRBD1|TRBJ1-2
TGTGCCAGCAGTCCCGGGACAGGCGAATACTATGGCTACACCTTC
CASSPGTGEYYGYTF
>large|TRBV18|.|TRBJ1-1
TGTGCCAGCTCACCGAGAGACACTTATGAAGCTTTCTTT
CASSPRDTYEAFF
>.|TRBV7-6|.|TRBJ2-4
TGTGCCAGCAGCTTAGGAAGGGGGGAGAGACCGAACATTCAGTACTTC
CASSLGRGERPNIQYF
>once|TRBV13|TRBD2|TRBJ2-7
TGTGCCAGCAGCCCCTTGGGTAGCGGGGGGACCTACGAGCAGTACTTC
CASSPLGSGGTYEQYF
>.|TRBV29-1|.|TRBJ2-1
TGCAGCGTTGAAGATACGACGAGAGGGCAGTTCTTC
CSVEDTTRGQFF
>.|TRBV15|TRBD2|TRBJ2-1
TGTGCCACCAGCTTAGCGGGACCCTCCTACAATGAGCAGTTCTTC
CATSLAGPSYNEQFF
>once|TRBV7-6|.|TRBJ2-1
TGTGCCAGCAGCCCTGGACAGAATGAGCAGTTCTTC
CASSPGQNEQFF
>many|TRBV7-8|.|TRBJ1-5
TGTGCCAGCAGCTTTAGCAATCAGCCCCAGCATTTT
CASSFSNQPQHF
>.|TRBV29-1|TRBD2|TRBJ2-2
TGCAGCGTGGAGGGGTGGACTAGCGGGAAATCGGCGGGGGAGCTGTTTTTT
CSVEGWTSGKSAGELFF
>.|TRBV9|.|TRBJ2-2
TGTGCCAGCAGCCCCTCGGGGGTAGCCGGGGAGCTGTTTTTT
CASSPSGVAGELFF
>once|TRBV5-1|.|TRBJ2-7
TGCGCCAGCAGCCCCCGCCAGGGGAAAACCTACGAGCAGTACTTC
CASSPRQGKTYEQYF
>few|TRBV5-1|.|TRBJ2-7
TGCGCCAGCAGCTTGGGCCGCGGACCGGGGAACGAGCAGTACTTC
CASSLGRGPGNEQYF
>.|TRBV27|TRBD2|TRBJ2-2
TGTGCCAGCAGTATTAGCGGGGATTATAGGGGGGAGCTGTTTTTT
CASSISGDYRGELFF
>.|TRBV6-5|.|TRBJ1-6
TGTGCCAGCAGTTACTCGACAGGAAGTAATTCACCCCTCCACTTT
CASSYSTGSNSPLHF
>.|TRBV7-9|TRBD1|TRBJ2-7
TGTGCCAGCAGCTTAGCGTTGCGACAGGGAGACTACGAGCAGTACTTC
CASSLALRQGDYEQYF
>.|TRBV27|.|TRBJ1-5
TGTGCCAGCAGTTTTGTAGGTAGCAATCAGCCCCAGCATTTT
CASSFVGSNQPQHF
>large|TRBV29-1|TRBD1|TRBJ2-7
TGCAGCGTCGAAACCCCCGGGACAGGGGTTCGCTACGAGCAGTACTTC
CSVETPGTGVRYEQYF
>.|TRBV7-8|TRBD2|TRBJ2-2
TGTGCCAGCAGCTTAGTGGCAGTTGGTAGCGGGAGGGGAACCGGGGAGCTGTTTTTT
CASSLVAVGSGRGTGELFF
>.|TRBV27|.|TRBJ2-4
TGTGCCAGCAGTTTAGAGGGGGGGAACATTCAGTACTTC
CASSLEGGNIQYF
>.|TRBV6-6|.|TRBJ1-5
TGTGCCAGCAGTTACTCAGAGGGGGAACAGCCCCAGCATTTT
CASSYSEGEQPQHF
>.|TRBV6-5|TRBD2|TRBJ2-3
TGTGCCAGCAGGCTCGTGATTAGCGGGCGAGATACGCAGTATTTT
CASRLVISGRDTQYF
>.|TRBV6-1|TRBD2|TRBJ2-7
TGTGCCAGCAGTGTGCAGACTAGCGGGGCGAGCGAGCAGTACTTC
CASSVQTSGASEQYF
>.|TRBV7-9|.|TRBJ2-7
TGTGCCAGCAGCTTAGAAGGGATCGAGCAGTACTTC
CASSLEGIEQYF
>.|TRBV23-1|.|TRBJ2-1
TGCGCCAGCAGCCCACAATGGGGCGACCAGAGCTCCTACAATGAGCAGTTCTTC
CASSPQWGDQSSYNEQFF
>.|TRBV5-6|.|TRBJ2-7
TGTGCCAGCGGCGCCCAGAGGTCCTACGAGCAGTACTTC
CASGAQRSYEQYF
>.|TRBV19|.|TRBJ2-2
TGTGCCAGTAGTATTAGAAAGACGGCCCCTGGGGAGCTGTTTTTT
CASSIRKTAPGELFF
>.|TRBV21-1|.|TRBJ1-3
TGTGCCAGCAGCAGGGACTGCAGAACGGGAAACACCATATATTTT
CASSRDCRTGNTIYF
>.|TRBV7-8|.|TRBJ2-7
TGTGCCAGCAGCTTAGGAGAGACCTACGAGCAGTACTTC
CASSLGETYEQYF
>.|TRBV4-1|TRBD1|TRBJ2-7
TGCGCCAGCAGCCAAGAAAGAATGAAGTCAGGGGGCGTAGGCTACGAGCAGTACTTC
CASSQERMKSGGVGYEQYF
>.|TRBV9|TRBD2|TRBJ2-2
TGTGCCAGCAGCGTAGGGGGGCGCACTAGCGGCCCGGGGGGGGAGCTGTTTTTT
CASSVGGRTSGPGGELFF
>medium-sized|TRBV18|.|TRBJ1-2
TGTGCCAGCTCCCCGGGACAAGGTTTACAGGGCTACACCTTC
CASSPGQGLQGYTF
>few|TRBV13|.|TRBJ1-3
TGTGCCAGCAGCTTAACTGGGGGCAGGGGAAACACCATATATTTT
CASSLTGGRGNTIYF
>.|TRBV27|TRBD1|TRBJ2-7
TGTGCCAGCAGGCTACAGGGGTCCTACGAGCAGTACTTC
CASRLQGSYEQYF
>.|TRBV6-5|.|TRBJ2-7
TGTGCCAGCAGTTTCCAGGACCCTGGTTACGAGCAGTACTTC
CASSFQDPGYEQYF
>.|TRBV4-1|.|TRBJ1-1
TGCGCCAGCAGCCCGTTAGGTCAGGGGACGGGGACTGAAGCTTTCTTT
CASSPLGQGTGTEAFF
>.|TRBV19|.|TRBJ2-1
TGTGCCAGTAGTATATCAGCGGGCTACAATGAGCAGTTCTTC
CASSISAGYNEQFF